The rows below give T cell receptor beta chains drawn from one sample of a study of T cell responses to AZD1222 COVID-19 vaccine. The table came from immunoSEQ multiplex PCR; TCRdb's copy has only in-frame clones and leaves some out. There are approximately 100,000 clones in the sample; approximately 91% occur only once, and roughly 7% lies in the top ten. Here the sequenced sample was peripheral blood, taken on day 0 of AZD1222 vaccination. These receptors were obtained from an adult in good health. The CDR3 runs from the conserved cysteine through the conserved F or W. Each record gives: J gene, D gene, V gene, clone size, CDR3 protein, CDR3 DNA. A D gene is named only where the DNA matches it firmly. Clone size is given for some rows only: seen once, a few or many times, or a class if the clone is expanded.

TRBJ2-7 TRBD2 TRBV11-2 once CASSTPRGGAREQYF TGTGCCAGCAGCACACCCCGCGGGGGGGCGCGGGAGCAGTACTTC
TRBJ1-6 . TRBV20-1 . CSASSAGSNNSPLHF TGCAGTGCTAGTTCCGCAGGCTCAAATAATTCACCCCTCCACTTT
TRBJ1-1 . TRBV27 . CASSLRQEGGEAFF TGTGCCAGCAGTTTACGCCAGGAGGGGGGTGAAGCTTTCTTT
TRBJ1-1 TRBD1 TRBV11-2 . CASSLTGGTEAFF TGTGCCAGCAGCCTGACAGGGGGCACTGAAGCTTTCTTT
TRBJ2-2 . TRBV3-1/TRBV3-2 few CASSPQGTGELFF TGTGCCAGCAGCCCTCAGGGGACCGGGGAGCTGTTTTTT
TRBJ1-1 . TRBV19 . CASSIVEDKNTEAFF TGTGCCAGTAGTATTGTGGAAGATAAGAACACTGAAGCTTTCTTT
TRBJ1-2 . TRBV3-1/TRBV3-2 . CASSRSGGDGYGYTF TGTGCCAGCAGCAGGTCCGGAGGCGACGGGTATGGCTACACCTTC
TRBJ2-3 . TRBV9 once CASSLQSDVPDTQYF TGTGCCAGCAGCCTCCAGAGCGACGTACCAGATACGCAGTATTTT
TRBJ2-7 . TRBV7-8 . CASSLALTYPGQTVYEQYF TGTGCCAGCAGCTTAGCTTTGACGTATCCGGGGCAGACCGTCTACGAGCAGTACTTC
TRBJ2-6 . TRBV4-2 few CASSQRRSGANVLTF TGTGCCAGCAGCCAAAGGAGATCTGGGGCCAACGTCCTGACTTTC
TRBJ1-1 . TRBV2 . CASSGTEFTEAFF TGTGCCAGCAGTGGGACAGAGTTCACTGAAGCTTTCTTT
TRBJ1-6 . TRBV7-9 . CASSLGPSGQNSPLHF TGTGCCAGCAGCTTAGGCCCCTCCGGACAGAATTCACCCCTCCACTTT
TRBJ1-2 . TRBV18 . CASSPESGRSYTF TGTGCCAGCTCACCAGAGTCAGGGAGAAGCTACACCTTC
TRBJ2-7 . TRBV3-1/TRBV3-2 . CASGGRFEQYF TGTGCCAGCGGGGGGCGGTTCGAGCAGTACTTC
TRBJ2-5 . TRBV3-1/TRBV3-2 . CASSQGAYETQYF TGTGCCAGCAGCCAAGGGGCGTATGAGACCCAGTACTTC
TRBJ1-2 TRBD1 TRBV7-9 . CASSRDSYGYTF TGTGCCAGCAGCCGGGACAGCTATGGCTACACCTTC
TRBJ2-1 TRBD2 TRBV29-1 . CRASGSSYNEQFF TGCAGGGCTAGCGGGAGTTCCTACAATGAGCAGTTCTTC
TRBJ2-5 TRBD2 TRBV10-3 . CAISEVQGAGVETQYF TGTGCCATCAGTGAGGTTCAAGGAGCGGGAGTTGAGACCCAGTACTTC
TRBJ1-1 . TRBV18 . CASSPTVVTNTEAFF TGTGCCAGCTCACCGACAGTAGTAACTAACACTGAAGCTTTCTTT
TRBJ2-7 . TRBV7-2 . CASSPFEGGISEQYF TGTGCCAGCAGCCCCTTCGAAGGAGGGATAAGCGAGCAGTACTTC
TRBJ2-7 TRBD1 TRBV19 . CASSSNLRDRPYEQYF TGTGCCAGTAGTTCGAACCTCCGGGACAGACCCTACGAGCAGTACTTC
TRBJ1-2 . TRBV12-3/TRBV12-4 . CASSLSRERYTF TGTGCCAGCAGCCTCTCCCGGGAGCGATACACCTTC
TRBJ1-1 . TRBV19 . CASSKKGLPLQGPTEAFF TGTGCCAGTAGTAAGAAAGGACTGCCGCTACAGGGTCCCACTGAAGCTTTCTTT